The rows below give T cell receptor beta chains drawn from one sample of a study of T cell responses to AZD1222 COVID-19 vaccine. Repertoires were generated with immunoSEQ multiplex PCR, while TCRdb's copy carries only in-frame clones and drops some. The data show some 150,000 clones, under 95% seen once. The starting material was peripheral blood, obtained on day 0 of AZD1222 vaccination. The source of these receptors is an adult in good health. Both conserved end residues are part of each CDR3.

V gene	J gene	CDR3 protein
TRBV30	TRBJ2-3	CAWSGGTSGGATDTQYF
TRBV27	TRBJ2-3	CASSSLLETSGGVTDTQYF
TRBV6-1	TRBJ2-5	CASSEGGQETQYF
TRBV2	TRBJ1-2	CASTPKQGAFGYTF
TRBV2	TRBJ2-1	CASSTGPQFF
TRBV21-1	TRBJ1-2	CASSKRPEGQGTVGYGYTF
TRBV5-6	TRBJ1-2	CASSSTGGGYTF
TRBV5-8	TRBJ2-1	CASSSGQQTFYNEQFF
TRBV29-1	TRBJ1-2	CSVLRQGAGYGYTF
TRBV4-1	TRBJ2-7	CASSQQDGYEQYF
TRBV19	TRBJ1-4	CASSSSLGAANEKLFF
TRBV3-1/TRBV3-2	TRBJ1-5	CASSQDHGQPQHF